The 19 T cell receptor beta chains in this list originate from one sample, sequenced in a study of T cells in Graves' hyperthyroidism and ophthalmopathy. Researchers took RNA transcripts and amplified the TCR beta CDR3 regions from them. First-round RT-PCR of the TCR CDR3 relied on the HTBI primer set. TCRdb passed the multiplex PCR reads through MiXCR, listing each CDR3 protein once. The sample shows 300,000 to 450,000 distinct CDR3 sequences, roughly 15% of them seen only once. The sample comprised blood. The receptors were gathered from a woman between 25 and 40 years old with Graves' ophthalmopathy.

This clonotype appeared many times. The chain is built from TRBV12-3 or TRBV12-4 and TRBJ1-5, with TRBD1 matching 8 bases. This CDR3 comprises 16 residues. The V segment lost 6 bases and the J segment 5 bases; nucleotides outside the gene matches: 12. CDR3 loop: CASSHGQGRPYQPQHF. The CDR3 nucleotides read TGTGCCAGCAGCCACGGACAGGGAAGGCCCTATCAGCCCCAGCATTTT.

This clonotype was counted many times. This chain connects TRBV7-9 to TRBJ1-1; 7 nucleotides align to TRBD1. The germline gives CDR1 SEHNR, CDR2 FQNEAQ (reference sequence). Trimming at V came to 5 bases and at J to 1 base, leaving 7 bases not matched to a gene. The CDR3 totals 15 residues. The CDR3 loop reads CASSPEQGTNTEAFF. DNA of the CDR3: TGTGCCAGCAGCCCTGAACAGGGGACGAACACTGAAGCTTTCTTT.

This clonotype appeared many times. This chain links TRBV7-9 with TRBJ2-3; TRBD2 matches at 12 bases. This CDR3 region has 19 residues. Germline V gives CDR1 SEHNR, CDR2 FQNEAQ (reference sequence). J gave up 2 bases and V 4 bases, and 13 bases lay outside the gene matches. Here the CDR3 reads CASSSLGLAGGPVTDTQYF. In DNA form, the CDR3 reads TGTGCCAGCAGCTCCCTGGGGCTAGCGGGGGGGCCTGTCACAGATACGCAGTATTTT.

The rearrangement links TRBV9 to TRBJ1-2, with D possibly TRBD1 on 5 matching bases. This CDR3 is built from 12 residues. The germline CDR1 and CDR2 sequences are SGDLS and YYNGEE. V was shortened by 3 bases and J by 8 bases, with 11 bases between the two germline ends. The CDR3: CASSGAGSGYTF. CDR3 DNA sequence: TGTGCCAGCAGCGGAGCAGGGTCCGGCTACACCTTC.

This rearrangement joins TRBV10-3 to TRBJ1-1; tentatively, D is TRBD1 (6 bases). V was shortened by 10 bases and J by 3 bases, with 18 bases between the two germline ends. The CDR3 length is 14 residues. Germline CDR1 and CDR2: ENHRY and SYGVKD. CDR3 sequence (DNA): TGTGCCAACACCCCGAGGGGGGGGGACACTGAAGCTTTCTTT. Translating gives CANTPRGGDTEAFF.

This rearrangement joins TRBV5-6 to TRBJ2-6; D ambiguous. CDR3 size: 15 residues. Germline V lookup: CDR1 SGHDT, CDR2 YYEEEE. Trimming cost V 2 bases and J 0 bases, with 6 bases left between them. The CDR3 nucleotides read TGTGCCAGCAGCTTTAGATCCTCTGGGGCCAACGTCCTGACTTTC. Encoded protein: CASSFRSSGANVLTF.

This clonotype was observed a handful of times. CDR3 in amino acids: CASDRLSTGPRDSPLHF. The CDR3 nucleotides read TGTGCCAGCGACCGATTATCCACAGGTCCTCGGGATTCACCCCTCCACTTT. The V and J genes are TRBV6-1 and TRBJ1-6; a possible D gene is TRBD1 (5 bases). From germline, CDR1 is MNHNS and CDR2 SASEGT. The germline V and J ends were trimmed by 8 bases and 8 bases, with 25 bases remaining between them. This CDR3 region has 17 residues.

Regarding this clonotype: This may be a read error, as it is one base from a much larger clone. The V and J genes are TRBV20-1 and TRBJ2-7; D might be TRBD1 (5 bases). CDR1 is DFQATT and CDR2 is SNEGSKA in the germline V gene (reference sequence). The CDR3 contains 15 residues. This CDR3 is CSPRIGDLSSYEQYF. The CDR3 nucleotides are TGCAGTCCTAGAATAGGGGATCTGAGCTCCTACGAGCAGTACTTC.

In this sample, this clonotype turned up many times. The chain joins TRBV9 to TRBJ2-7; TRBD1 might be the D (5 bases). Trimming removed 3 bases at V and 4 bases at J, with 14 bases between. The CDR3 spans 14 residues. Germline V gives CDR1 SGDLS, CDR2 YYNGEE. The CDR3, as DNA: TGTGCCAGCAGCGCTAACCCGACAGATTACGAGCAGTACTTC. Encoded protein: CASSANPTDYEQYF.

This clonotype appeared a few times. This chain links TRBV9 with TRBJ2-2, with TRBD2 as a possible D gene (7 bases). The CDR3 has 16 amino acids. Germline V gene data show CDR1 as SGDLS and CDR2 as YYNGEE. V was pared by 6 bases and J by 2 bases, with 17 bases between. The CDR3 coding sequence is TGTGCCAGCACCGAGAGGGGGGGGGCCAACACCGGGGAGCTGTTTTTT. Translating gives CASTERGGANTGELFF.

The chain has TRBV7-8 and TRBJ2-5, with a weak D call TRBD2 (5 bases). Germline V gives CDR1 SGHVS, CDR2 FQNEAQ. V was clipped by 1 base and J by 5 bases, with 17 bases between them. There are 16 residues in the CDR3. This CDR3 is CASSLGASWIGETQYF. As DNA, the CDR3 is TGTGCCAGCAGCTTAGGGGCTAGCTGGATCGGCGAGACCCAGTACTTC.

This clonotype came up many times. CDR3: CASSLDRGDQPQHF. DNA for the CDR3: TGTGCCAGCAGTCTAGACAGGGGAGATCAGCCCCAGCATTTT. The chain combines TRBV28 with TRBJ1-5; TRBD1 matches at 8 bases. This CDR3 has 14 amino acids. V lost 5 bases to trimming and J lost 5 bases; unmatched junction nucleotides: 5. CDR1 is MDHEN, CDR2 SYDVKM, per germline. The whole variable domain, filled in from reference TRBV28 and TRBJ1-5, reads DVKVTQSSRYLVKRTGEKVFLECVQDMDHENMFWYRQDPGLGLRLIYFSYDVKMKEKGDIPEGYSVSREKKERFSLILESASTNQTSMYLCASSLDRGDQPQHFGDGTRLSIL.

This clonotype turned up a few times. The chain joins TRBV24-1 to TRBJ1-2; 11 bases agree with TRBD1. V shed 9 bases and J 7 bases; nucleotides not matched to a gene: 12. The CDR3 is 15 amino acids. CDR1 is KGHDR, CDR2 SFDVKD, per germline. The CDR3 coding sequence is TGTGCCACCGCTCCGGGACAGGGGGATGTAGGTGGCTACACCTTC. The encoded protein is CATAPGQGDVGGYTF.

This clonotype was seen ten or more times. This rearrangement joins TRBV30 to TRBJ1-6, with TRBD1 as a possible D gene (6 bases). CDR1 is GTSNPN and CDR2 is SVGIG in the germline V gene (reference sequence). The CDR3 has 16 residues. Trimming stripped 2 bases from V and 10 bases from J, with 21 bases between. The CDR3 DNA sequence: TGTGCCTGGAGTCCGAGGGTAGGGGGTCACAAATCACCCCTCCACTTT. It translates to CAWSPRVGGHKSPLHF.

The table lists this clonotype with many counts. This chain connects TRBV20-1 to TRBJ2-6; possibly TRBD1 for D (5 bases). Trimming took 3 bases from V and 4 from J, leaving 10 bases between them. The CDR3 loop spans 14 amino acids. In germline, CDR1 is DFQATT, CDR2 SNEGSKA (reference sequence). CDR3 bases: TGCAGTGCTAGGGGGCGGACCGGGGCCAACGTCCTGACTTTC. It specifies CSARGRTGANVLTF.

This clonotype was seen at least ten times. The chain has TRBV2 and TRBJ1-1; no definite D call. The CDR3 is 14 residues long. The V gene lost 8 bases and the J gene lost 1 base, with 14 bases spanning the gap. Germline CDR1 is SNHLY and CDR2 is FYNNEI. As DNA, the CDR3 is TGTGCCAGCTTGAAGACCGAATCGAACACTGAAGCTTTCTTT. This sequence encodes CASLKTESNTEAFF.

This clonotype was seen ten or more times. V and J are TRBV7-2 and TRBJ2-5; TRBD2 matches at 10 bases. Germline loops: CDR1 SGHTA, CDR2 FQGNSA. There are 19 residues in the CDR3. The V and J ends lost 1 base and 1 base, in that order; junction bases with no gene match: 12. This CDR3 reads CASSLEPARVAGGQETQYF. The CDR3 nucleotides read TGTGCCAGCAGCTTAGAACCGGCACGGGTAGCGGGGGGCCAAGAGACCCAGTACTTC. Variable domain in full (rest from reference TRBV7-2 and TRBJ2-5): GAGVSQSPSNKVTEKGKDVELRCDPISGHTALYWYRQSLGQGLEFLIYFQGNSAPDKSGLPSDRFSAERTGGSVSTLTIQRTQQEDSAVYLCASSLEPARVAGGQETQYFGPGTRLLVL.

This clonotype was seen many times. The V gene is TRBV20-1, the J gene TRBJ1-1; 7 bases line up with TRBD1. The CDR3 length is 15 residues. Trimming cost V 6 bases and J 0 bases; bases outside gene matches: 10. Per the germline V gene, CDR1 is DFQATT and CDR2 is SNEGSKA (reference sequence). The CDR3 DNA follows: TGCAGTGCGAACCTCTACAGGGGCATGAACACTGAAGCTTTCTTT. Translated: CSANLYRGMNTEAFF.

The rearrangement uses TRBV12-3 or TRBV12-4 and TRBJ1-4; D gene ambiguous. The germline V and J ends were trimmed by 4 bases and 10 bases, with 19 bases remaining between them. The CDR3 is made up of 15 amino acids. The CDR3 protein is CASSSSREALGKLFF. The CDR3 nucleotides are TGTGCCAGCAGTTCCTCGAGGGAAGCGCTGGGAAAACTGTTTTTT.